The 2 T cell receptor beta chains in this list originate from one sample, sequenced in a study of cytomegalovirus exposure and HLA in healthy donors. The PCR was carried out with 60 Vbeta primers and 13 Jbeta primers. Data came from immunoSEQ multiplex PCR; TCRdb stores just in-frame clones and leaves some out. This repertoire shows about 200,000 clones, about 86% found once; its top ten account for around 0.31%. The specimen sequenced was PBMCs. The receptors originated from a woman in her twenties or thirties in good health and CMV-seronegative.

DNA for the CDR3: TGCGCCAGCAGTTCCGGGACAGGGATGAAGGGTGAGCAGTTCTTC. It is translated as CASSSGTGMKGEQFF. V gene TRBV5-1 combines with J gene TRBJ2-1, with 9 bases aligning to TRBD1. V shed 5 bases and J 9 bases; nucleotides not matched to a gene: 12. Germline values: CDR1 SGHRS, CDR2 YFSETQ. This CDR3 spans 15 amino acids.

V usage is TRBV5-1 and J usage is TRBJ2-7; TRBD1 aligns across 10 bases. CDR1 is SGHRS, CDR2 YFSETQ, per germline. The CDR3 is 17 amino acids. Trimming cost V 0 bases and J 4 bases; bases outside gene matches: 10. This CDR3 reads CASSLGTGQGSSYEQYF. CDR3 nucleotides: TGCGCCAGCAGCTTGGGGACGGGACAGGGGTCATCTTACGAGCAGTACTTC.